The entry below gives a single T cell receptor (beta chain) sequence along with its context. The antigen is not known. This CDR3 is built from 11 residues. From germline, CDR1 is MNHEY and CDR2 SVGAGI. This specimen comes from a study of cytomegalovirus exposure and HLA in healthy donors. Study context: Earlier findings included roughly 100 million unique TCR beta sequences obtained from some 180 million T cells.

Findings and limits, study-wide: A later examination showed that TCR association rates differed by HLA locus, with DRB1 most and HLA-C fewest. Specific recognition of CMV antigens was confirmed in vitro for a few chains (all CMV-associated). In a later analysis, most CMV-associated TCR beta chains appeared HLA-restricted.

Primers: 60 Vbeta forward and 13 Jbeta reverse. Clones were sequenced by immunoSEQ multiplex PCR, and TCRdb holds only the in-frame ones, with some missing. This sample has about 130,000 clones; around 73% occur once, and the top ten carry approximately 2.9%. This sequence was found in a human donor in good health. The chain combines TRBV6-5 with TRBJ2-5, with TRBD1 matching over 7 bases. The DNA end is a closer match to TRBJ2-7, so the J assignment may be wrong. Sequences were obtained from PBMCs. CDR3 bases: TGTGCCAGCACAGGGGGCTACGAGCAGTACTTC. It yields the protein CASTGGYEQYF.